This is a list of T cell receptor beta chains from one sample in a study of blood T cell repertoires in COVID-19. Only in-frame clones appear in the TCRdb table, and some are missing; sequencing was by immunoSEQ multiplex PCR. The table lists approximately 250,000 clones, 80% to 90% of them singletons, with around 9.6% in the top ten. The sample consisted of peripheral blood. Every receptor here comes from a woman in her 70s with COVID-19, enrolled during active disease. The CDR3 runs from the conserved cysteine through the conserved F or W. The D gene is left open where the match is weak. Rows may omit the clone size; those that give it use once, few, many or a size class.

v_call,d_call,j_call,clone_size,cdr3_aa,cdr3_nt
TRBV19,-,TRBJ2-6,-,CASSRQVGSGANVLTF,TGTGCCAGTAGCCGACAGGTAGGCTCTGGGGCCAACGTCCTGACTTTC
TRBV5-1,-,TRBJ2-5,once,CASSRENQLETQYF,TGCGCCAGCAGCCGGGAAAACCAGTTGGAGACCCAGTACTTC
TRBV15,TRBD1,TRBJ2-1,-,CATSRDSLGQGRRYNEQFF,TGTGCCACCAGCAGAGATTCCCTGGGACAGGGGCGCCGATACAATGAGCAGTTCTTC
TRBV6-2/TRBV6-3,TRBD2,TRBJ2-1,-,CASSVLAGGRNEQFF,TGTGCCAGCAGTGTACTAGCGGGAGGACGGAATGAGCAGTTCTTC
TRBV11-3,-,TRBJ2-4,-,CASSSAAFRDIQYF,TGTGCCAGCAGCTCGGCTGCCTTCCGGGACATTCAGTACTTC
TRBV12-1,-,TRBJ1-1,-,CASSHLKRQPDTEAFF,TGTGCCAGCAGCCATTTAAAAAGACAGCCCGACACTGAAGCTTTCTTT
TRBV30,-,TRBJ1-1,-,CAWSPQVNTEAFF,TGTGCCTGGAGCCCTCAGGTGAACACTGAAGCTTTCTTT
TRBV3-1/TRBV3-2,TRBD2,TRBJ2-3,-,CASSSGLAGTYSPGGQYF,TGTGCCAGCAGCTCGGGACTAGCGGGCACATATTCCCCTGGGGGGCAGTATTTT
TRBV2,-,TRBJ2-2,-,CASSDRTGELFF,TGTGCCAGCAGTGATCGTACCGGGGAGCTGTTTTTT
TRBV6-2/TRBV6-3,-,TRBJ2-7,-,CASSINYEQYF,TGTGCCAGCAGCATAAACTACGAGCAGTACTTC
TRBV25-1,TRBD1,TRBJ2-7,-,CASSELTGFYEQYF,TGTGCCAGCAGTGAACTGACAGGGTTCTACGAGCAGTACTTC
TRBV10-3,TRBD1,TRBJ1-2,-,CAITSGQNHYGYTF,TGTGCCATCACCTCGGGACAGAACCACTATGGCTACACCTTC
TRBV5-5,TRBD2,TRBJ2-7,once,CASSFQLAGGSYEQYF,TGTGCCAGCAGCTTCCAATTAGCGGGGGGCTCCTACGAGCAGTACTTC
TRBV28,TRBD1,TRBJ1-2,-,CASSSAGQGSYGYTF,TGTGCCAGCAGTTCCGCGGGACAGGGGAGCTATGGCTACACCTTC
TRBV7-9,-,TRBJ1-2,-,CASSNHDTLDYGYTF,TGTGCCAGCAGCAACCATGACACCCTTGACTATGGCTACACCTTC
TRBV10-3,-,TRBJ2-5,-,CAISAEAGETQYF,TGTGCCATCAGTGCTGAGGCGGGCGAGACCCAGTACTTC
TRBV18,TRBD2,TRBJ2-5,-,CASSPTSAQETQYF,TGTGCCAGCTCACCGACTAGCGCTCAAGAGACCCAGTACTTC
TRBV6-5,TRBD2,TRBJ2-1,-,CATRLAGGPLNEQFF,TGTGCCACTCGACTAGCGGGAGGGCCATTGAATGAGCAGTTCTTC
TRBV10-3,TRBD2,TRBJ2-1,-,CATGLAANEQFF,TGTGCCACCGGACTAGCGGCCAATGAGCAGTTCTTC
TRBV5-1,-,TRBJ1-5,-,CASSLDGEPQHF,TGCGCCAGCAGCTTGGACGGGGAGCCCCAGCATTTT
TRBV6-5,-,TRBJ1-1,-,CASRFGGIAEAFF,TGTGCCAGCAGGTTCGGGGGGATAGCCGAAGCTTTCTTT
TRBV12-3/TRBV12-4,-,TRBJ2-2,-,CASSLPVAGELFF,TGTGCCAGCAGTTTACCGGTGGCCGGGGAGCTGTTTTTT
TRBV10-2,-,TRBJ2-7,-,CASSEVSGLSYEQYF,TGCGCCAGCAGTGAAGTAAGCGGGCTGTCCTACGAGCAGTACTTC
TRBV7-9,TRBD2,TRBJ2-1,-,CASSLVRLADNEQFF,TGTGCCAGCAGCTTAGTGAGACTAGCGGACAATGAGCAGTTCTTC
TRBV5-1,-,TRBJ1-5,-,CASSFGGDGQPQHF,TGCGCCAGCAGCTTTGGAGGGGATGGACAGCCCCAGCATTTT
TRBV18,-,TRBJ1-5,-,CASSPSGYSNQPQHF,TGTGCCAGCTCACCGTCGGGTTATAGCAATCAGCCCCAGCATTTT
TRBV28,-,TRBJ1-4,-,CASRRPPLGATNEKLFF,TGTGCCAGCAGACGACCTCCTCTAGGGGCAACTAATGAAAAACTGTTTTTT
TRBV12-5,TRBD1,TRBJ2-1,-,CASGSRDRVYEQFF,TGTGCTAGTGGTTCTCGGGACAGGGTGTATGAGCAGTTCTTC
TRBV29-1,-,TRBJ2-7,-,CSVVPMDSPYEQYF,TGCAGCGTTGTCCCGATGGACAGTCCCTACGAGCAGTACTTC
TRBV6-5,TRBD2,TRBJ2-1,-,CASSRGDYSYNEQFF,TGTGCCAGCAGTCGGGGGGATTACTCCTACAATGAGCAGTTCTTC
TRBV14,TRBD2,TRBJ2-6,-,CASSQWSAGGRSGANVLTF,TGTGCCAGCAGCCAATGGTCGGCGGGAGGTCGTTCTGGGGCCAACGTCCTGACTTTC
TRBV27,TRBD1,TRBJ2-7,-,CASPSDRAYEQYF,TGTGCCAGCCCCTCGGACAGGGCGTACGAGCAGTACTTC
TRBV4-1,TRBD1,TRBJ1-4,-,CASRPRTGGVFSEKLFF,TGCGCCAGCAGACCCCGGACAGGGGGCGTTTTCAGTGAAAAACTGTTTTTT
TRBV5-1,-,TRBJ1-2,-,CASSVEAGPFTGGYTF,TGCGCCAGCAGCGTGGAGGCGGGACCGTTCACCGGTGGCTACACCTTC
TRBV6-5,-,TRBJ2-1,-,CASSSDGLNHYNEQFF,TGTGCCAGCAGTTCCGACGGACTTAACCACTACAATGAGCAGTTCTTC
TRBV13,TRBD1,TRBJ2-2,once,CASSLGTANTGELFF,TGTGCCAGCAGCCTAGGGACAGCGAACACCGGGGAGCTGTTTTTT
TRBV2,-,TRBJ1-3,few,CASSPGYSGNTIYF,TGTGCCAGCAGTCCGGGTTACTCTGGAAACACCATATATTTT
TRBV6-2/TRBV6-3,-,TRBJ1-5,-,CASSYRGSQPQHF,TGTGCCAGCAGTTACAGGGGATCCCAGCCCCAGCATTTT
TRBV28,TRBD1,TRBJ1-5,once,CASSPDRGPKRPQHF,TGTGCCAGCAGTCCCGACAGGGGCCCAAAACGGCCCCAGCATTTT
TRBV7-2,TRBD2,TRBJ2-2,few,CASRWTSGRARTGELFF,TGTGCCAGCAGATGGACTAGCGGGAGGGCCCGTACCGGGGAGCTGTTTTTT
TRBV28,TRBD2,TRBJ2-1,once,CASSDRLTSGSYNEQFF,TGTGCCAGCAGTGACCGCCTCACTAGCGGCTCCTACAATGAGCAGTTCTTC
TRBV18,TRBD1,TRBJ1-4,once,CASSPRTGGASNEKLFF,TGTGCCAGCTCCCCCCGGACAGGGGGCGCCTCTAATGAAAAACTGTTTTTT
TRBV30,-,TRBJ1-4,once,CAWSVDGQTNEKLFF,TGTGCCTGGAGTGTAGATGGGCAGACTAATGAAAAACTGTTTTTT
TRBV18,TRBD1,TRBJ1-5,-,CASSPRTGDQPQHF,TGTGCCAGCTCACCCCGGACAGGGGATCAGCCCCAGCATTTT
TRBV6-2/TRBV6-3,-,TRBJ1-2,-,CASSYSRGYGYTF,TGTGCCAGCAGTTACTCTCGGGGGTATGGCTACACCTTC